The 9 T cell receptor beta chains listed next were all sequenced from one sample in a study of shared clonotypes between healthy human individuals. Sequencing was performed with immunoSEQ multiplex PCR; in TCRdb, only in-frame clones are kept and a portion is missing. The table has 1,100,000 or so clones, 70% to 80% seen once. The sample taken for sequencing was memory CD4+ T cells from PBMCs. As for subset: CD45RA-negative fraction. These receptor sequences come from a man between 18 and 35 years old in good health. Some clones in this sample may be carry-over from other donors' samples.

CDR3 region: CASSLPGLANNEQFF. The CDR3 nucleotides read TGTGCCAGCAGTTTGCCGGGACTAGCGAACAATGAGCAGTTCTTC. The genes are TRBV28 and TRBJ2-1; 10 bases match TRBD2. The germline gives CDR1 MDHEN, CDR2 SYDVKM. V lost 3 bases and J lost 5; bases outside the gene matches: 4. CDR3 length equals 15 residues.

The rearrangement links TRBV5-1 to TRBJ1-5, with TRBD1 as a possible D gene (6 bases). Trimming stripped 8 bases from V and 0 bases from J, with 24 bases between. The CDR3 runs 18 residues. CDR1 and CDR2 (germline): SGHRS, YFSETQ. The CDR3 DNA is TGCGCCAGAAGGGACACCAGATTGGGGTACTATAGCAATCAGCCCCAGCATTTT. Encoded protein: CARRDTRLGYYSNQPQHF.

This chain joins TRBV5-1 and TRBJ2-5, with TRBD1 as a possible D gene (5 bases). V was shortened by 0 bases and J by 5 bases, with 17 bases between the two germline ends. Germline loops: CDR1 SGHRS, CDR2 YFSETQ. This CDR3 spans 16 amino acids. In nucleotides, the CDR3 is TGCGCCAGCAGCTTGGCCAGGGTGTTGGGGCGGGAGACCCAGTACTTC. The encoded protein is CASSLARVLGRETQYF.

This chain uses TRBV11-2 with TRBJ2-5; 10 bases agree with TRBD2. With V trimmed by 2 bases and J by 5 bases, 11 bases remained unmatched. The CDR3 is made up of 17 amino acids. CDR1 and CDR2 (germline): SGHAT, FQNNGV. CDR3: CASSLSLQTSGIETQYF. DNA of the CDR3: TGTGCCAGCAGCTTATCCCTCCAAACTAGCGGGATTGAGACCCAGTACTTC.

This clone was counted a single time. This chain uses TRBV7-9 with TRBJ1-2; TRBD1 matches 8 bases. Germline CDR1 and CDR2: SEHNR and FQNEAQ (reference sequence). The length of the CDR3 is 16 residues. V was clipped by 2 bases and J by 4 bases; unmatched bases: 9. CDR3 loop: CASSLYGGQDLYGYTF. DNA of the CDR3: TGTGCCAGCAGCTTATATGGGGGACAGGACCTCTATGGCTACACCTTC.

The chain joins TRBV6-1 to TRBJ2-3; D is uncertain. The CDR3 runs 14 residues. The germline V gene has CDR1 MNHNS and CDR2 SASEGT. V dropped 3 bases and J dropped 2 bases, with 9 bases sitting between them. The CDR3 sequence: CASSEPNPTDTQYF. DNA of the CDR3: TGTGCCAGCAGTGAGCCTAACCCCACAGATACGCAGTATTTT.

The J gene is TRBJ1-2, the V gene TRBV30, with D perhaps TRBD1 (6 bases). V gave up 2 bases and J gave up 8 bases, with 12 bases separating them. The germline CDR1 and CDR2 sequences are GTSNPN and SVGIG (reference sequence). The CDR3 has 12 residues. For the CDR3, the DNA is TGTGCCTGGAGTCAGGGGCTGATGGGCTACACCTTC. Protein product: CAWSQGLMGYTF.

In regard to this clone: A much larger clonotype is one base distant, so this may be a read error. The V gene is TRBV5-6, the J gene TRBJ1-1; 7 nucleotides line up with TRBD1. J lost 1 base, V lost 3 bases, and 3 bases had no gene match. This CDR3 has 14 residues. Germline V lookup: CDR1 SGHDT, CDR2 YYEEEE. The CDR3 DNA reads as TGTGCCAGCAGCTCGGGACAGCCGAACACTGAAGCTTTCTTT. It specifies CASSSGQPNTEAFF.

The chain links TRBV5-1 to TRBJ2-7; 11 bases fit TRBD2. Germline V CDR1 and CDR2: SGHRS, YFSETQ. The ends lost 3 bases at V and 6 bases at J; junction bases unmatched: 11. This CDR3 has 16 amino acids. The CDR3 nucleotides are TGCGCCAGCAGCTCCGGTCCACTAGCGGGAGCAGGCGAGCAGTACTTC. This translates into CASSSGPLAGAGEQYF.